Sequencing of this T cell receptor (beta chain) was carried out in a study of T cell responses to AZD1222 COVID-19 vaccine listed by TCRdb under 2021. For the wider study: A total of 233 trial participants underwent TCR sequencing, of whom around 210 had received two doses of AZD1222 and 26 had received two doses of the MenACWY control vaccine. Enrollment into the trials was organized by age into subgroups of 18-55, 56-69 and 70-plus years, and those subgroups contained approximately 160, 26 and 62 TCR-sequenced participants, respectively.

Including the terminal cysteine and phenylalanine, the CDR3 comprises 15 residues. Just CDR3 DNA is preserved here, 45 bases in frame from base 1. Per the germline V gene, SGHRS is the CDR1 and YFSETQ is the CDR2. The trim is 3 bases for V and 7 bases for J, with a gap of 19 bases between the germline ends. Turning to this clone: Its antigen remains unidentified. No qualities accompany the bases; no much larger clone lies one base away.

Explained via the paper, the time point label denotes: about 28 days (+/-7) after the second vaccine dose. Because spike-specific TCR depth and breadth did not differ between the two schedules, AZD1222 recipients who got a second dose at roughly 4 weeks were pooled with those who got a second dose at roughly 12 weeks. Samples from vaccinated people were obtained from the UK trials COV001 and COV002, which included a single-blind randomized controlled phase 2/3 trial of AZD1222 (ChAdOx1 nCoV-19) in healthy adults. Trial participant PBMC samples were collected at day 0 and day 28 after the second dose for TCRbeta chain sequencing. The CDR3 regions of human TCRbeta chains were analyzed by immunosequencing. Regarding the original processing steps: Repertoire TCRs were checked for matches against a reference library of SARS-CoV-2-specific TCRs that had been generated using the MIRA antigen-specificity platform. Breadth meant the fraction of unique TCRs that were SARS-CoV-2-associated, whereas depth meant the fraction of total T cells that were SARS-CoV-2-associated. Using the MIRA data, every spike-specific TCR was mapped to the spike region that the TCR reacted to and assigned to either a CD4 or a CD8 class. Log10-transformed breadth and depth values were compared by one-way ANOVA with Sidak's multiple comparisons tests. TCRdb provides this immuneACCESS table in a form limited to in-frame rearrangements. Some clones are lacking; in checked studies, under half of them reflect an unresolved V gene, and why the rest are absent is not known. From that table come the V and J calls and clone size; the DNA was used to work out D and trimming. For this sample the table gives 180,000 or so clones, of which about 89% were detected only once. Over 1.5% of the sample comes from the top ten.

Results and caveats for the whole study, not just this receptor: The vaccine-associated CD4 TCRs covered the entire spike protein, and the dominant responses fell in regions 160-218 and 743-854. No day 14 peak-response samples were available, so repertoires were characterized only after the peak T cell response. A significant rise in spike-specific TCR breadth and depth was observed after two AZD1222 doses relative to day 0 and relative to MenACWY recipients. Conclusions about previously exposed vaccinees are limited because only six or seven AZD1222 recipients were SARS-CoV-2 seropositive at baseline. The 56-69-year group was small, and its depth increase did not reach significance, likely because of low power. Most participants were white British and females outnumbered males, and the authors suggested that clonal diversity may have been underestimated. Reportedly, almost half of the unique spike-specific TCRs recognized epitopes lying outside the regions that are mutated in the B.1.351 and B.1.1.7 variants.

The chain is assembled from TRBV5-1 and TRBJ2-5, with the D segment possibly TRBD1 or TRBD2, each aligning over 6 bases. This receptor was obtained from an adult who received the AZD1222 COVID-19 vaccine. Sequenced here: peripheral blood, sampled 28 days after the second AZD1222 dose. The bases are TGCGCCAGCAGCTGGGAACAGGGTAGGGGGGTGACCCAGTACTTC. Its protein is CASSWEQGRGVTQYF.